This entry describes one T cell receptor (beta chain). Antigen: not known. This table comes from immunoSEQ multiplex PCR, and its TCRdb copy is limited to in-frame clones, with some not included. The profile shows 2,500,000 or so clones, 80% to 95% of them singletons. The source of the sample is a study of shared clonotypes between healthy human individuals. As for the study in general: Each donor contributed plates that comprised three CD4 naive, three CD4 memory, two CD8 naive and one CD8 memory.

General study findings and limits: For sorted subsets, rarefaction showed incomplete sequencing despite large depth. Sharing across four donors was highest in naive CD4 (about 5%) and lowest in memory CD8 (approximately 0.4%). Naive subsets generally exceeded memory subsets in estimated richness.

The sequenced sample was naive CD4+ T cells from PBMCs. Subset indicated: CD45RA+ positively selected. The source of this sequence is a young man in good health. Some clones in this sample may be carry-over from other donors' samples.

As DNA, the CDR3 is TGTGCCACCAGCTTTCGATCCCAAGAGACCCAGTACTTC. This gives the protein CATSFRSQETQYF. The chain recombines TRBV15 with TRBJ2-5; D not resolved. Germline lookup yields CDR1 LNHNV and CDR2 YYDKDF (reference sequence). The ends were cut back, 5 bases at V and 1 base at J, with 8 bases in the middle. The CDR3 spans 13 residues.